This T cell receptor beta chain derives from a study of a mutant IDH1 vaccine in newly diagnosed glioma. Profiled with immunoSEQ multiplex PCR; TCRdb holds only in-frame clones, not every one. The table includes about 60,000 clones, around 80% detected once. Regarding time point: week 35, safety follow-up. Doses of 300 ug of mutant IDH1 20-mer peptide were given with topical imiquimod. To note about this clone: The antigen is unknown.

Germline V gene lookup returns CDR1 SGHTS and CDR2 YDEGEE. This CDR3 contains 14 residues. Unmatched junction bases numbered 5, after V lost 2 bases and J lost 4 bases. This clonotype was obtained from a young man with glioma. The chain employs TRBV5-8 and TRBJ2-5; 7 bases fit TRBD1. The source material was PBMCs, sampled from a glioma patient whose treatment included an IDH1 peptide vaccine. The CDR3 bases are TGTGCCAGCAGCTTTAAGGGGGCAGGAGAGACCCAGTACTTC. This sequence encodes CASSFKGAGETQYF.